Reported below is one T cell receptor (beta chain). The data derive from a study of shared clonotypes between healthy human individuals. The method was immunoSEQ multiplex PCR; TCRdb's version includes in-frame clones alone and lacks a portion of them. The top ten clones hold more than 0.5% of a sample with roughly 1,000,000 clones, 78% of them seen once. The receptor was derived from a man in his late teens or twenties in good health. Some clones in this sample may be carry-over from other donors' samples. Material for sequencing was memory CD4+ T cells from PBMCs. The subset here: CD45RA-negative fraction.

CDR3 residues: CASSRDIYYGYTF. The CDR3 DNA follows: TGTGCCAGCAGCCGCGACATCTACTATGGCTACACCTTC. V gene TRBV28 combines with J gene TRBJ1-2, with unresolved D. The CDR3 contains 13 residues. Trimming shortened V by 6 bases and J by 3 bases, and 11 bases separated the two germline ends. Germline CDR1 MDHEN, CDR2 SYDVKM.